This T cell receptor beta chain derives from a study of cytomegalovirus exposure and HLA in healthy donors. Study details: Among the roughly 400 donors who were genotyped, about 86% fell in the genetic ancestry cluster that is associated with self-reported Caucasian donors.

This clone turned up a few times. Vbeta (60) and Jbeta (13) primers were used in the PCR. Method: immunoSEQ multiplex PCR; TCRdb's copy keeps in-frame clones and lacks some. Of tens of thousands of clones listed, roughly 84% are singletons. The V gene lost 4 bases and the J gene lost 1 base, with 10 bases spanning the gap. CDR1 and CDR2 from the germline V gene are MNHEY and SMNVEV (reference sequence). There are 14 residues in the CDR3. This chain links TRBV27 with TRBJ1-1; D is uncertain. The clonotype comes from a man aged 25 to 45 in good health and CMV-seronegative. The sample consisted of PBMCs. The CDR3 is CASSSQERNTEAFF. CDR3 nucleotide sequence: TGTGCCAGCAGTTCCCAGGAAAGGAACACTGAAGCTTTCTTT.